One TCR beta chain is described in this entry. Germline CDR1 reads KGHDR; CDR2 reads SFDVKD. V gave up 3 bases and J gave up 8 bases; unmatched junction bases: 9. The CDR3 sequence is 15 residues long. Assay: immunoSEQ multiplex PCR; the TCRdb copy retains only in-frame clones and omits some. Of approximately 170,000 clones listed, roughly 80% were seen once; the top ten hold over 7%. The data were obtained in a study of blood T cell repertoires in COVID-19. On the study more broadly: Whether acute or convalescent, the COVID-19 samples came from the United States, Italy and Spain.

This chain joins TRBV24-1 and TRBJ1-2; 9 nucleotides align to TRBD1. The clonotype originates from a woman over 75 with COVID-19, enrolled during active disease. The specimen sequenced was peripheral blood. CDR3 sequence reads: CATSDRTRTGGGYTF. The CDR3 bases are TGTGCCACCAGTGATCGAACCCGAACAGGGGGCGGCTACACCTTC.